This TCR beta chain was sequenced in a study of post-analysis software for immune sequencing data. About the study: Relapsing-remitting, secondary progressive and progressive-relapsing forms of multiple sclerosis all featured among disease courses.

Trimming at V came to 4 bases and at J to 0 bases, leaving 8 bases not matched to a gene. The V gene's germline CDR1 is SGHRS and CDR2 YFSETQ. The CDR3 is 17 residues long. Whole-study findings and limits: Significantly decreased normalized Chao1 diversity was recorded for multiple sclerosis patients relative to controls. With TRBV5-6, TRBV5-1 and TRBV20-1 included, about five TRBV segments were more frequent in patients than in controls. Samples sharing a preparation batch grouped tightly together when assessed by F measure.

In its sample, this clonotype was seen once. As yet, its antigen is unknown. Presence of unique molecular identifiers characterized the TCR beta cDNA libraries. TCRdb re-called the PCR reads through MiXCR, storing one row per CDR3 protein. The profile shows some 450,000 distinct CDR3 sequences, roughly 46% of them singletons. The chain has TRBV5-1 and TRBJ1-5; 9 bases agree with TRBD1. The sequence came from a girl under 18 with multiple sclerosis. The source material was blood. The CDR3 protein is CASSPGQGLYSNQPQHF. As DNA, the CDR3 is TGCGCCAGCAGCCCGGGACAGGGCCTATATAGCAATCAGCCCCAGCATTTT.